The 7 T cell receptor beta chains below all came from one sample that was sequenced in a study of T cells in Graves' hyperthyroidism and ophthalmopathy. The investigators amplified TCR beta CDR3 regions from RNA transcripts. HTBI primers drove first-round RT-PCR of the TCR CDR3. Each CDR3 protein is one row after TCRdb ran MiXCR on the multiplex PCR reads. Among 500,000 to 600,000 distinct CDR3 sequences listed, around 15% were seen once. Input material: blood. Source of these receptors: a woman under 30 with Graves' hyperthyroidism.

This clonotype was detected a few times. V is TRBV6-1 and J is TRBJ1-1; 7 bases are shared with TRBD1. This CDR3 contains 13 residues. The V gene end was trimmed by 4 bases and the J gene end by 4 bases; junction bases not matched to a gene: 3. The germline gives CDR1 MNHNS, CDR2 SASEGT. CDR3 bases: TGTGCCAGCAGTGGACAGGGTCGCACTGAAGCTTTCTTT. Protein product: CASSGQGRTEAFF.

The chain combines TRBV7-3 with TRBJ2-1; TRBD2 matches at 12 bases. This CDR3 has 15 amino acids. Trimming took 5 bases from V and 8 from J; bases not matched to a gene: 7. The V gene's germline CDR1 is SGHTA and CDR2 FQGTGA. The CDR3 DNA follows: TGTGCCAGCAGCCCTAGCGGGGGGGCAAGGGATGAGCAGTTCTTC. Protein: CASSPSGGARDEQFF.

This clonotype was seen many times. The rearrangement joins TRBV7-2 to TRBJ2-1; 8 nucleotides match TRBD2. The CDR3 has 19 amino acids. V shed 1 base and J 4 bases; nucleotides not matched to a gene: 15. Looked up from germline, CDR1 is SGHTA and CDR2 is FQGNSA. CDR3 DNA: TGTGCCAGCAGCTTAGGTTGGTCCAGCGGGAGTAACACGTACAATGAGCAGTTCTTC. It specifies CASSLGWSSGSNTYNEQFF.

This clonotype was counted between two and nine times. This chain connects TRBV29-1 to TRBJ2-7; 8 bases match TRBD1. The germline CDR1 and CDR2 sequences are SQVTM and ANQGSEA. There are 14 residues in the CDR3. The V and J ends lost 2 bases and 2 bases, in that order; junction bases with no gene match: 5. The CDR3 coding sequence is TGCAGCGTTGAATTTACGACAGGGGCCTACGAGCAGTACTTC. It specifies CSVEFTTGAYEQYF.

The chain joins TRBV29-1 to TRBJ2-2; 7 nucleotides line up with TRBD1. The CDR3 runs 14 residues. The germline V gene has CDR1 SQVTM and CDR2 ANQGSEA. V gave up 5 bases and J gave up 4 bases; unmatched junction bases: 7. CDR3 loop: CSVPRQGSTGELFF. The CDR3 DNA sequence: TGCAGCGTTCCCCGACAGGGTAGCACCGGGGAGCTGTTTTTT.

This clonotype has ten or more counts. The chain combines TRBV28 with TRBJ2-3; D is possibly TRBD1 (5 bases). This CDR3 is 12 amino acids long. Trimming pared 1 base from V and 11 bases from J, leaving 10 bases between. Germline CDR1 and CDR2: MDHEN and SYDVKM. CDR3 amino acids: CASSLLVDMQYF. The DNA for the CDR3 is TGTGCCAGCAGTTTATTGGTGGACATGCAGTATTTT.

The rearrangement links TRBV7-2 to TRBJ2-7, with a tentative D call TRBD1 (5 bases). Germline CDR1 SGHTA, CDR2 FQGNSA. The CDR3 loop spans 14 amino acids. The germline V and J ends were trimmed by 6 bases and 0 bases, with 12 bases remaining between them. For the CDR3, the DNA is TGTGCCAGCAGGCAGAATGGGGCCTCCTACGAGCAGTACTTC. Translating it yields CASRQNGASYEQYF.